Described below is a single T cell receptor (beta chain) sequence and its context. Its antigen is not identified. As part of library construction, unique molecular identifiers were attached to individual cDNA molecules. TCRdb re-called the 5' RACE reads with MiXCR, one entry per CDR3 protein. The sample records under 100,000 distinct CDR3 sequences, around 13% being singletons. Losses at the gene ends were 4 bases for V and 5 bases for J; bases not matched to a gene: 6. The CDR3 is made up of 15 amino acids. Per germline, CDR1 WNHNN and CDR2 SYGVQD (reference sequence). The sample belongs to a study of early T cells in non-severe SARS-CoV-2 infection. Across the whole study: Chains were not paired, and sequencing was done on bulk RNA from unsorted whole blood. Study-level results: Comparison of clonotypes with VDJdb favored anti-spike CD8 responses while missing private and CD4 specificities.

The material sequenced was whole blood. The rearrangement links TRBV10-1 to TRBJ2-1, with 9 bases lining up with TRBD1. This clonotype was obtained from an adult who was a healthcare worker with PCR-confirmed SARS-CoV-2 infection or an uninfected control (not recorded which). CDR3 residues: CASSGVGQGNNEQFF. In nucleotides, the CDR3 is TGCGCCAGCAGTGGAGTGGGACAGGGTAACAATGAGCAGTTCTTC.